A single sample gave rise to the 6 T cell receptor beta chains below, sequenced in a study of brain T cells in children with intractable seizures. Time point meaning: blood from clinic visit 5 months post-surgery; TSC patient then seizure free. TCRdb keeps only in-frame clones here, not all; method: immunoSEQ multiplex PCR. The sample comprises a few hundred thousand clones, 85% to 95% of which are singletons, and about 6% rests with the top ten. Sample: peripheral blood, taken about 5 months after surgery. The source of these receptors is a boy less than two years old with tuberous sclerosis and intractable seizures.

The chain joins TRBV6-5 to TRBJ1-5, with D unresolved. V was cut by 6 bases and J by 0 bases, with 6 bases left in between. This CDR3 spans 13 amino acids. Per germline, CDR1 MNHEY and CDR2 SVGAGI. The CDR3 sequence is CASSYYSNQPQHF. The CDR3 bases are TGTGCCAGCAGCTATTATAGCAATCAGCCCCAGCATTTT.

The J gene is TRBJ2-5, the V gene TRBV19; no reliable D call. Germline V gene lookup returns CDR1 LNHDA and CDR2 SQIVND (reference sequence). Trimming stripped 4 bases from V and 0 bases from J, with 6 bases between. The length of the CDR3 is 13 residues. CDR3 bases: TGTGCCAGTAGTAATAGGGACCAAGAGACCCAGTACTTC. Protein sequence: CASSNRDQETQYF.

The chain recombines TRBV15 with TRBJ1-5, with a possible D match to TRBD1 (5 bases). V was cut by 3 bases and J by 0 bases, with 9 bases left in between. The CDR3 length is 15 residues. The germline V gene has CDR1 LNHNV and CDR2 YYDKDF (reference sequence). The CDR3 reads CATSSSGRSNQPQHF. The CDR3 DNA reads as TGTGCCACCAGCAGTTCGGGACGTAGCAATCAGCCCCAGCATTTT.

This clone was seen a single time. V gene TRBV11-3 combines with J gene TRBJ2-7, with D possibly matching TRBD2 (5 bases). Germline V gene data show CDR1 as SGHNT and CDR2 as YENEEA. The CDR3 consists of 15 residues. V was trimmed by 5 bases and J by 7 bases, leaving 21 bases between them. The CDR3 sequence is CASSLSDLSIGEQYF. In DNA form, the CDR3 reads TGTGCCAGCAGCCTCTCGGACTTATCCATCGGAGAGCAGTACTTC.

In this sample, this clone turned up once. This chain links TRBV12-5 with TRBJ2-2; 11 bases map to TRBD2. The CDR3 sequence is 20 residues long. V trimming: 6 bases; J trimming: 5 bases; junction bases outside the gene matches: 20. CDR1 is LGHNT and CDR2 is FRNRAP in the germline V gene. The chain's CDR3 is CASGRIEGASGRLGTGELFF. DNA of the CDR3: TGTGCTAGTGGCCGAATAGAGGGGGCTAGCGGGAGGCTGGGGACCGGGGAGCTGTTTTTT. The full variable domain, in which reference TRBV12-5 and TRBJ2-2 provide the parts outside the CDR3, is DARVTQTPRHKVTEMGQEVTMRCQPILGHNTVFWYRQTMMQGLELLAYFRNRAPLDDSGMPKDRFSAEMPDATLATLKIQPSEPRDSAVYFCASGRIEGASGRLGTGELFFGEGSRLTVL.

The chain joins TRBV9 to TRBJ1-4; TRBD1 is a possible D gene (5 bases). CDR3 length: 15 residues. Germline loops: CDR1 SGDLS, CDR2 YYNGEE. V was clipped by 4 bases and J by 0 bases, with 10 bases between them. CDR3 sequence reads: CASSTSGATNEKLFF. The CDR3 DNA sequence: TGTGCCAGCAGCACCTCGGGGGCAACTAATGAAAAACTGTTTTTT.